The entry below gives a single T cell receptor beta chain sequence along with its context. What it binds is unknown. This entry belongs to a study of cytotoxic CD8 clonotypes in ibrutinib-treated CLL. V shed 1 base and J shed 2 bases, with 5 bases lying between them. Germline V gene data show CDR1 as SGHAT and CDR2 as FQDESV (reference sequence). This CDR3 contains 14 residues. Data came from immunoSEQ multiplex PCR; TCRdb stores just in-frame clones and leaves some out. The sample lists 150,000 to 200,000 clones, about 88% occurring once. General study points: Treatment saw public clonotypes, which were uncommon, either contract or stay stable. Sampling times, which were not matched between the groups, differed between sustained-remission patients and progressing patients. Age-matched healthy donor levels were exceeded by baseline clonality, which tracked circulating CD8+ T-cell counts. Whereas clonality rose at ibrutinib response, it declined toward baseline at progression.

The V and J genes are TRBV11-1 and TRBJ2-2; D gene unclear. The TCR sequence derives from a human donor with chronic lymphocytic leukemia. The input for sequencing was PBMCs, taken at disease progression, from a patient treated with ibrutinib. The CDR3 DNA sequence: TGTGCCAGCAGCTTAGGGTTCAACACCGGGGAGCTGTTTTTT. Its protein is CASSLGFNTGELFF.